What follows is one T cell receptor beta chain and its context. Between the trimmed V and J ends, which lost 0 bases and 0 bases, there was a span of 4 bases. CDR1 and CDR2 (germline): SGHRS, YFSETQ. The CDR3 extends over 14 amino acids. This sample was taken from a study of tumor-infiltrating lymphocytes in localized non-small cell lung cancer. Clones were sequenced by immunoSEQ multiplex PCR, and TCRdb holds only the in-frame ones, with some missing. Of some 13,000 clones in the sample, around 72% were seen once. The specimen was uninvolved lung tissue not adjacent to the tumor. The chain employs TRBV5-1 and TRBJ1-5; D ambiguous. The clonotype comes from a human donor with non-small cell lung cancer. CDR3 sequence (DNA): TGCGCCAGCAGCTTGGCCGATAGCAATCAGCCCCAGCATTTT. Its protein product is CASSLADSNQPQHF.